This is a list of T cell receptor beta chains from one sample in a study of OX40 agonist ivuxolimab in advanced cancers. Only in-frame clones appear in the TCRdb table, and some are missing; sequencing was by immunoSEQ multiplex PCR. The repertoire holds tens of thousands of clones, with approximately 80% as singletons. The sequenced sample was CD4+ or CD8+ T cells sorted from blood, obtained in a trial of the OX40 agonist ivuxolimab. The source of these receptors is an adult with an advanced solid tumor such as melanoma, head and neck, liver or kidney cancer. Both conserved end residues are trimmed from each CDR3. A D gene is named only where the DNA matches it firmly.

v_call	j_call	d_call	cdr3_aa
TRBV6-5	TRBJ2-1	-	AVGISYNEQF
TRBV2	TRBJ1-2	-	ASHQGLYGYT
TRBV7-6	TRBJ2-7	TRBD2	ASSLLAGGMSSYEQY
TRBV5-4	TRBJ2-5	TRBD1	ASSFEGDRGQETQY
TRBV27	TRBJ2-7	TRBD2	ASSLSERLAGLKRH
TRBV19	TRBJ1-1	-	ASSIGRESGTEAF
TRBV10-1	TRBJ2-1	-	ASSGANPNEQF
TRBV11-3	TRBJ2-2	TRBD2	ASSLRPLAGHTGELF
TRBV7-2	TRBJ2-1	-	ASSSPLNEQF
TRBV9	TRBJ2-7	TRBD1	ASSVGGTGSYEQY
TRBV6-1	TRBJ2-6	-	ASALGPGANVLT
TRBV5-1	TRBJ1-6	-	ASSLTGTAITYNSPLH
TRBV25-1	TRBJ1-3	-	AARRGIGDTIY
TRBV5-1	TRBJ2-2	TRBD2	ASSFGTSGGTGELF
TRBV7-2	TRBJ2-2	-	ASSLERTLNTGELF
TRBV2	TRBJ2-7	-	ASTGGLDYEQY
TRBV4-3	TRBJ2-7	-	ASSQGASTAYEQY
TRBV30	TRBJ1-5	-	AWSVGAASNQPQH
TRBV5-1	TRBJ2-1	TRBD2	ASSFVAGQYNEQF
TRBV23-1	TRBJ2-1	TRBD1	ASSQTGPNSPYNEQF
TRBV19	TRBJ2-7	-	ASSRGGKWYEQY
TRBV4-3	TRBJ2-2	TRBD2	ASSQDPSGRIRTGELF
TRBV6-6	TRBJ2-3	-	ASSYSTSTDTQY
TRBV6-1	TRBJ1-1	-	ASTQATQLL
TRBV7-9	TRBJ1-5	-	ASSPVQGNQPQH
TRBV14	TRBJ2-1	TRBD2	ASSYQLADNEQF
TRBV7-9	TRBJ2-7	TRBD2	ASRGAYEQY
TRBV5-1	TRBJ1-2	-	ASSLGGGDDYGYT
TRBV11-2	TRBJ1-1	-	ASSPHMNTEAF
TRBV7-2	TRBJ2-3	-	ASSALTSTDTQY
TRBV2	TRBJ2-1	-	ASGSNEQF
TRBV13	TRBJ1-2	-	ASSLFSSYGYT
TRBV5-8	TRBJ1-5	TRBD1	ASSNQGRGDFEPQH
TRBV5-1	TRBJ1-1	TRBD1	ASSSGQGVTTEAF
TRBV7-8	TRBJ2-1	TRBD2	ASSSRGIAGNNEQF
TRBV11-2	TRBJ1-5	-	ASSLDPRTNQPQH
TRBV11-2	TRBJ1-1	TRBD1	ASSGDREGTEAF
TRBV7-2	TRBJ2-7	-	ASSALDRSYEQY
TRBV5-4	TRBJ2-7	-	ASSVSTSHEQY
TRBV5-6	TRBJ2-7	TRBD1	ASSLVGTAHGEQY
TRBV19	TRBJ1-5	-	ASRDYNLLGNQPQH
TRBV6-5	-	TRBD1	ASSLWDRPYEQY
TRBV18	TRBJ2-7	TRBD2	ATSGGGSDEQY
TRBV5-1	TRBJ1-6	TRBD1	ASSSTGVNNSPLH
TRBV6-5	TRBJ1-2	-	ASSPQGSSGYT
TRBV7-6	TRBJ2-1	-	ASSSSSTLQRRTNVEQF
TRBV29-1	TRBJ1-4	-	SVGNKTGTSNEKLF
TRBV30	TRBJ1-1	-	AWRLIGRLNTEAF
TRBV18	TRBJ2-3	TRBD2	ASSPRGAGAPDTQY
TRBV5-4	TRBJ2-7	-	ASSFTYEQY
TRBV4-3	TRBJ2-2	-	ASSQGRVSGGELF
TRBV29-1	TRBJ1-1	-	SVELGVQTEAF
TRBV9	TRBJ1-2	-	ASSVAGGVNYGYT